Presented here are 18 T cell receptor beta chains from one specimen sequenced in a study of cytomegalovirus exposure and HLA in healthy donors. The assay was immunoSEQ multiplex PCR, and TCRdb's table has in-frame clones only and misses some. The sample has roughly 350,000 clones, roughly 89% seen once. Material: PBMCs. These receptors were collected from a woman aged 18-35 years in good health and CMV-seronegative.

This clone was counted many times. V gene TRBV6-4 combines with J gene TRBJ2-1; the match to TRBD1 covers 10 bases. V was clipped by 0 bases and J by 3 bases; unmatched bases: 2. Germline V gene sequence: CDR1 MRHNA, CDR2 SNTAGT. This CDR3 has 16 residues. The CDR3 DNA reads as TGTGCCAGCAGTGACTCCGGGACAGGGGACTACAATGAGCAGTTCTTC. As protein: CASSDSGTGDYNEQFF.

The gene calls are TRBV5-4 and TRBJ1-2; the match to TRBD1 covers 7 bases. After removal of 4 bases from V and 0 bases from J, the junction contained 12 bases not matched to a gene. Per germline, CDR1 SGHNT and CDR2 YYREEE (reference sequence). The CDR3 is 17 amino acids. The CDR3 coding sequence is TGTGCCAGCAGCGTCTCCAGGGGGGCGGAAGCTAACTATGGCTACACCTTC. Amino acids: CASSVSRGAEANYGYTF. Supplemented by reference TRBV5-4 and TRBJ1-2, the full variable domain reads ETGVTQSPTHLIKTRGQQVTLRCSSQSGHNTVSWYQQALGQGPQFIFQYYREEENGRGNFPPRFSGLQFPNYSSELNVNALELDDSALYLCASSVSRGAEANYGYTFGSGTRLTVV.

The chain joins TRBV12-5 to TRBJ2-7; 8 nucleotides agree with TRBD1. Per the germline V gene, CDR1 is LGHNT and CDR2 is FRNRAP. CDR3 length: 12 amino acids. V trimming: 7 bases; J trimming: 6 bases; junction bases outside the gene matches: 5. The chain's CDR3 is CASAGDRFEQYF. In nucleotides, the CDR3 is TGTGCTAGTGCCGGGGACAGGTTCGAGCAGTACTTC.

This clone appeared a few times. Other DNA sequences in the sample encode the same CDR3. The V call is TRBV6-5, the J call TRBJ2-7; tentatively, D is TRBD2 (5 bases). The CDR3 consists of 14 residues. Germline assignment: CDR1 MNHEY and CDR2 SVGAGI. The V end was cut by 2 bases, the J end by 2 bases, with 10 bases between. DNA of the CDR3: TGTGCCAGCAGTTACGGGAGCGGTCCCTACGAGCAGTACTTC. Protein sequence: CASSYGSGPYEQYF.

The rearrangement joins TRBV19 to TRBJ1-2; TRBD1 matches 9 bases. This CDR3 comprises 15 residues. The V segment lost 5 bases and the J segment 3 bases; nucleotides outside the gene matches: 7. Germline V CDR1 and CDR2: LNHDA, SQIVND (reference sequence). CDR3: CASSSPGQGDYGYTF. In DNA form, the CDR3 reads TGTGCCAGTAGTTCACCGGGACAGGGTGACTATGGCTACACCTTC.

The chain recombines TRBV7-9 with TRBJ2-1; D remains ambiguous. The CDR3 is made up of 15 amino acids. Trimming left V 5 bases short and J 7 bases short, with 18 bases between. Per the germline V gene, CDR1 is SEHNR and CDR2 is FQNEAQ (reference sequence). The CDR3 loop reads CASSPRNLARNEQFF. Here the CDR3 DNA reads TGTGCCAGCAGCCCCCGGAACTTGGCCAGGAATGAGCAGTTCTTC.

This chain joins TRBV28 and TRBJ2-7, with 8 bases matching TRBD2. The CDR3 runs to 15 residues. Germline values: CDR1 MDHEN, CDR2 SYDVKM. Unmatched junction bases numbered 10, after V lost 3 bases and J lost 6 bases. The CDR3 is CASSFVGAGVSEQYF. The CDR3 DNA reads as TGTGCCAGCAGTTTCGTGGGAGCGGGAGTCAGCGAGCAGTACTTC.

The chain links TRBV27 to TRBJ2-7, with 10 nucleotides matching TRBD1. V lost 6 bases, J lost 3 bases, and 5 bases stayed unmatched. The CDR3 is 14 amino acids. The germline gives CDR1 MNHEY, CDR2 SMNVEV (reference sequence). CDR3: CASRGTGALYEQYF. CDR3 sequence (DNA): TGTGCCAGCAGAGGGACAGGGGCCCTCTACGAGCAGTACTTC.

The V gene is TRBV6-1, the J gene TRBJ1-2, with TRBD1 matching over 8 bases. Germline CDR1 is MNHNS and CDR2 is SASEGT. Losses at the gene ends were 7 bases for V and 7 bases for J; bases not matched to a gene: 8. The CDR3 has 13 residues. The CDR3 is CASILTGVSGYTF. In nucleotides, the CDR3 is TGTGCCAGCATCCTGACAGGGGTGAGTGGCTACACCTTC.

This sequence joins TRBV5-1 and TRBJ1-3; 8 bases are shared with TRBD1. Trimming cost V 3 bases and J 2 bases; bases outside gene matches: 7. The germline V gene has CDR1 SGHRS and CDR2 YFSETQ. The CDR3 is 16 amino acids. The CDR3 nucleotides are TGCGCCAGCAGCTGGGGACAGGACCGGACTGGAAACACCATATATTTT. This codes for CASSWGQDRTGNTIYF.

The sample holds a few counts of this clone. The J gene is TRBJ2-7, the V gene TRBV2, with 11 bases identical to TRBD1. CDR3 length: 14 residues. CDR1 is SNHLY and CDR2 is FYNNEI in the germline V gene. The V gene end was trimmed by 5 bases and the J gene end by 5 bases; junction bases not matched to a gene: 5. DNA for the CDR3: TGTGCCAGCAGTCTGGGACAGGGGGGCCACGAGCAGTACTTC. It yields the protein CASSLGQGGHEQYF.

This rearrangement joins TRBV15 to TRBJ1-5, with D perhaps matching TRBD1 (5 bases). CDR1 is LNHNV and CDR2 is YYDKDF in the germline V gene (reference sequence). Trimming took 6 bases from V and 6 from J, leaving 18 bases between them. The CDR3 covers 15 residues. The CDR3 nucleotides read TGTGCCACCAGAATGGGGGGATCGTTCGGTCAGCCCCAGCATTTT. This encodes CATRMGGSFGQPQHF.

The chain joins TRBV11-2 to TRBJ2-3; perhaps TRBD2 as D (7 bases). The CDR3 is 16 amino acids. Germline lookup yields CDR1 SGHAT and CDR2 FQNNGV. V gave up 1 base and J gave up 2 bases, with 13 bases separating them. DNA for the CDR3: TGTGCCAGCAGCTTAGGTCCGGGGGGCCCCACAGATACGCAGTATTTT. Translating it yields CASSLGPGGPTDTQYF.

The chain combines TRBV5-1 with TRBJ2-7; D uncertain. Germline values: CDR1 SGHRS, CDR2 YFSETQ. The CDR3 is 14 amino acids. V lost 4 bases and J lost 2, with 13 bases in between. In DNA form, the CDR3 reads TGCGCCAGCAGCGCCCGTGGCCCGCCCTACGAGCAGTACTTC. Residues: CASSARGPPYEQYF.

This clone has more than one count but fewer than ten. This chain links TRBV4-1 with TRBJ2-7; D not resolved. Germline V gene data show CDR1 as MGHRA and CDR2 as YSYEKL. The CDR3 loop spans 13 amino acids. The V and J ends lost 0 bases and 7 bases respectively, with 10 bases between them. The CDR3 protein is CASSQDLGLEQYF. Written as DNA, the CDR3 is TGCGCCAGCAGCCAAGATTTGGGCCTTGAGCAGTACTTC.

This clone appeared a single time. The chain joins TRBV6-5 to TRBJ2-7, with 8 bases fitting TRBD2. Trimming removed 4 bases from V and 2 bases from J; junction bases left unmatched: 7. Germline V gives CDR1 MNHEY, CDR2 SVGAGI. There are 15 residues in the CDR3. For the CDR3, the DNA is TGTGCCAGCAGTTCCGTAGCGGGAAGGACCTACGAGCAGTACTTC. It encodes CASSSVAGRTYEQYF.

The genes are TRBV13 and TRBJ2-7, with 8 bases aligning to TRBD1. V lost 0 bases, J lost 3 bases, and 4 bases stayed unmatched. CDR3 size: 15 residues. Germline CDR1 is PRHDT and CDR2 is FYEKMQ (reference sequence). CDR3 sequence: CASSLGTGVNYEQYF. The DNA for the CDR3 is TGTGCCAGCAGCTTAGGGACAGGGGTAAACTACGAGCAGTACTTC.

This clone was counted a single time. The gene calls are TRBV6-1 and TRBJ2-5; 10 positions match TRBD1. Germline CDR1 MNHNS, CDR2 SASEGT. The CDR3 extends over 14 amino acids. The ends lost 6 bases at V and 7 bases at J; junction bases unmatched: 8. CDR3 DNA: TGTGCCAGCAGAAACACGGGACAGGGGAGGACCCAGTACTTC. Protein product: CASRNTGQGRTQYF.